The 25 T cell receptor beta chains in this list originate from one sample, sequenced in a study of T cell changes during pregnancy in multiple sclerosis. Here immunoSEQ multiplex PCR was the method, and the copy in TCRdb shows in-frame clones only, minus some. The sample lists around 71,000 clones, roughly 92% occurring once. Sequencing used peripheral blood, obtained in the third trimester of pregnancy. All receptors come from a female donor with multiple sclerosis, enrolled in a pregnancy study.

This sequence joins TRBV7-9 and TRBJ2-1; 9 bases map to TRBD2. Germline loops: CDR1 SEHNR, CDR2 FQNEAQ (reference sequence). Germline trimming cut 5 bases from V and 5 bases from J; bases unmatched to any gene: 10. The CDR3 has 16 residues. Written as DNA, the CDR3 is TGTGCCAGCAGCCCGGTAGCGGGAGCGTTTAACAATGAGCAGTTCTTC. This sequence encodes CASSPVAGAFNNEQFF.

V usage is TRBV10-1 and J usage is TRBJ2-2, with 7 bases fitting TRBD2. CDR1 is WNHNN and CDR2 is SYGVQD in the germline V gene (reference sequence). This CDR3 comprises 17 residues. J gave up 4 bases and V 0 bases, and 8 bases lay outside the gene matches. The CDR3 loop is CASSESRVAGTTGELFF. CDR3 DNA sequence: TGCGCCAGCAGTGAGTCAAGAGTAGCGGGTACCACCGGGGAGCTGTTTTTT.

The chain joins TRBV6-5 to TRBJ2-2; D is possibly TRBD1 (6 bases). CDR3 length: 14 amino acids. The germline V gene encodes CDR1 MNHEY and CDR2 SVGAGI. V dropped 6 bases and J dropped 3 bases, with 11 bases sitting between them. The CDR3 sequence is CASRRHRDTGELFF. Here the CDR3 DNA reads TGTGCCAGCAGGCGACACAGGGACACCGGGGAGCTGTTTTTT.

The rearrangement joins TRBV6-6 to TRBJ2-1; D is possibly TRBD1 (5 bases). Germline V lookup: CDR1 MNHNY, CDR2 SVGAGI (reference sequence). The V gene lost 8 bases and the J gene lost 9 bases, with 11 bases spanning the gap. The CDR3 has 11 residues. The CDR3 loop is CASSQGIEQFF. The CDR3 coding sequence is TGTGCCAGCTCTCAGGGTATTGAGCAGTTCTTC.

V usage is TRBV5-6 and J usage is TRBJ2-1, with 10 bases that match TRBD2. The germline V gene has CDR1 SGHDT and CDR2 YYEEEE. There are 15 residues in the CDR3. Trimming at V came to 0 bases and at J to 6 bases, leaving 3 bases not matched to a gene. CDR3: CASSLGLAGANEQFF. The CDR3 nucleotides are TGTGCCAGCAGCTTGGGGCTAGCGGGAGCCAATGAGCAGTTCTTC.

In this sample, this clone turned up once. The chain combines TRBV7-9 with TRBJ2-1, with a possible D match to TRBD2 (6 bases). V dropped 5 bases and J dropped 8 bases, with 22 bases sitting between them. CDR1 and CDR2 from the germline V gene are SEHNR and FQNEAQ (reference sequence). The CDR3 covers 16 residues. CDR3 DNA: TGTGCCAGCAGCCCCTCCCGACTAGAATTGGCCCATGAGCAGTTCTTC. Translating it yields CASSPSRLELAHEQFF.

The chain uses TRBV6-5 and TRBJ2-6; the match to TRBD2 covers 7 bases. CDR3 size: 15 residues. Trimming took 6 bases from V and 0 from J; bases not matched to a gene: 2. Per germline, CDR1 MNHEY and CDR2 SVGAGI. CDR3 region: CASSRGGSGANVLTF. The CDR3 DNA reads TGTGCCAGCAGCCGCGGGGGCTCTGGGGCCAACGTCCTGACTTTC.

The chain has TRBV7-9 and TRBJ2-7, with D uncertain. In germline, CDR1 is SEHNR, CDR2 FQNEAQ (reference sequence). This CDR3 is built from 12 residues. V was cut by 3 bases and J by 6 bases, with 9 bases left in between. This CDR3 reads CASSFSTSEQYF. The CDR3 nucleotides are TGTGCCAGCAGCTTTAGTACGTCCGAGCAGTACTTC.

Regarding this clone: The junction shows a germline mismatch at one end, possibly a read error. The chain is built from TRBV7-7 and TRBJ1-1, with a tentative D call TRBD1 (6 bases). The CDR3 has 13 residues. Germline V gene sequence: CDR1 SSHAT, CDR2 FNYEAQ (reference sequence). CDR3: CASSLKGGTEAFF. In DNA, the CDR3 is TGTGCTAGCAGCCTTAAAGGGGGCACTGAAGCTTTCTTT. Using reference TRBV7-7 and TRBJ1-1 for the parts outside the CDR3, the full variable domain is GAGVSQSPRYKVTKRGQDVTLRCDPISSHATLYWYQQALGQGPEFLTYFNYEAQPDKSGLPSDRFSAERPEGSISTLTIQRTEQRDSAMYRCASSLKGGTEAFFGQGTRLTVV.

CDR3 nucleotides: TGTGCCAGCAGTGAGAGACAGGGGTCAGATACGCAGTATTTT. It codes for CASSERQGSDTQYF. The chain is built from TRBV2 and TRBJ2-3; TRBD1 agrees at 8 bases. Germline trimming cut 3 bases from V and 4 bases from J; bases unmatched to any gene: 3. Germline V gives CDR1 SNHLY, CDR2 FYNNEI. The CDR3 is 14 residues long.

The rearrangement joins TRBV12-5 to TRBJ1-2; the D gene is possibly TRBD1 (6 bases). The V end lost 0 bases, the J end lost 6 bases, and 14 bases lay between the germline ends. The CDR3 is 15 residues long. Germline V lookup: CDR1 LGHNT, CDR2 FRNRAP. CDR3 in amino acids: CASGLVRGGDNGYTF. DNA for the CDR3: TGTGCTAGTGGTTTGGTAAGGGGGGGGGACAATGGCTACACCTTC. The whole variable domain, filled in from reference TRBV12-5 and TRBJ1-2, reads DARVTQTPRHKVTEMGQEVTMRCQPILGHNTVFWYRQTMMQGLELLAYFRNRAPLDDSGMPKDRFSAEMPDATLATLKIQPSEPRDSAVYFCASGLVRGGDNGYTFGSGTRLTVV.

This clone has only one observation. The chain couples TRBV30 to TRBJ2-1; perhaps TRBD2 as D (5 bases). Germline V lookup: CDR1 GTSNPN, CDR2 SVGIG (reference sequence). V gave up 8 bases and J gave up 4 bases, with 9 bases separating them. The length of the CDR3 is 11 residues. CDR3 nucleotide sequence: TGTGCCCGAGGGATGTACAATGAGCAGTTCTTC. Amino acids: CARGMYNEQFF.

V is TRBV28 and J is TRBJ1-2; a weak D match, TRBD1 (5 bases). CDR1 is MDHEN, CDR2 SYDVKM, per germline. Trimming took off 8 bases at V and 2 bases at J, with 9 bases between the two ends. The CDR3 loop spans 12 amino acids. The CDR3 here is CASQPGNYGYTF. The CDR3, as DNA: TGTGCCAGCCAGCCAGGGAACTATGGCTACACCTTC.

The chain combines TRBV7-9 with TRBJ2-1, with 14 bases matching TRBD2. CDR1 is SEHNR and CDR2 is FQNEAQ in the germline V gene (reference sequence). Unmatched junction bases numbered 10, after V lost 5 bases and J lost 7 bases. CDR3 size: 17 residues. CDR3 DNA sequence: TGTGCCAGCAGCCCGCGACTAGCGGGAGGGCCAGGAAATGAGCAGTTCTTC. Its protein product is CASSPRLAGGPGNEQFF.

The chain carries TRBV10-1 and TRBJ2-3; 10 nucleotides match TRBD2. V gave up 4 bases and J gave up 2 bases; unmatched junction bases: 3. This CDR3 comprises 15 residues. Germline V gives CDR1 WNHNN, CDR2 SYGVQD (reference sequence). CDR3 residues: CASSAGTSATDTQYF. The DNA of the CDR3 is TGCGCCAGCAGTGCCGGGACTAGCGCCACAGATACGCAGTATTTT.

The chain recombines TRBV7-9 with TRBJ2-2; a possible D gene is TRBD1 (5 bases). The CDR3 runs 14 residues. The V gene lost 5 bases and the J gene lost 6 bases, with 13 bases spanning the gap. Germline V gene lookup returns CDR1 SEHNR and CDR2 FQNEAQ (reference sequence). The CDR3 loop reads CASSQKTVPGELFF. The CDR3 DNA follows: TGTGCCAGCAGCCAGAAGACAGTTCCCGGGGAGCTGTTTTTT.

The V and J genes are TRBV10-1 and TRBJ2-3; no clear D. Germline assignment: CDR1 WNHNN and CDR2 SYGVQD (reference sequence). Between the trimmed V and J ends, which lost 6 bases and 2 bases, there was a span of 9 bases. The CDR3 has 13 amino acids. DNA of the CDR3: TGCGCCAGCAGCCCCTCCCCCACAGATACGCAGTATTTT. This codes for CASSPSPTDTQYF.

The DNA for the CDR3 is TGTGCCTGGACGCCAATGGGACTAGCGGGAGTCTCAAGGAATGAGCAGTTCTTC. It translates to CAWTPMGLAGVSRNEQFF. This sequence joins TRBV30 and TRBJ2-1; 14 nucleotides agree with TRBD2. CDR1 and CDR2 (germline): GTSNPN, SVGIG (reference sequence). The junction had 15 bases not matched to a gene; V was cut back by 4 bases and J by 7 bases. This CDR3 contains 18 residues.

The chain uses TRBV7-3 and TRBJ1-1, with TRBD1 matching 9 bases. The V gene's germline CDR1 is SGHTA and CDR2 FQGTGA. V shed 5 bases, J shed 7 bases, and the junction held 5 bases outside the gene matches. This CDR3 is built from 13 residues. CDR3 region: CASSLDRGGEAFF. The CDR3 region has the DNA TGTGCCAGCAGCCTTGACAGGGGGGGTGAAGCTTTCTTT.

The chain has TRBV28 and TRBJ1-1; no clear D gene. Germline V CDR1 and CDR2: MDHEN, SYDVKM. CDR3 length: 12 amino acids. V gave up 2 bases and J gave up 5 bases, with 6 bases separating them. The CDR3 is CASSLGETEAFF. In DNA, the CDR3 is TGTGCCAGCAGTTTAGGGGAGACTGAAGCTTTCTTT.

The gene calls are TRBV5-1 and TRBJ2-1; D is uncertain. The CDR3 consists of 12 residues. CDR1 is SGHRS, CDR2 YFSETQ, per germline. V lost 4 bases and J 12 bases, leaving 14 bases between the germline ends. The CDR3 sequence is CASSARPRRQFF. CDR3 in DNA: TGCGCCAGCAGCGCCCGACCCCGGAGGCAGTTCTTC.

V gene TRBV19 combines with J gene TRBJ2-5; D is possibly TRBD1 (5 bases). The CDR3 totals 16 residues. Trimming shortened V by 6 bases and J by 3 bases, and 20 bases separated the two germline ends. Germline CDR1 reads LNHDA; CDR2 reads SQIVND (reference sequence). The CDR3 loop is CASSIRQTLWEETQYF. In DNA form, the CDR3 reads TGTGCCAGTAGCATCAGACAGACTCTCTGGGAAGAGACCCAGTACTTC.

The V and J genes are TRBV7-9 and TRBJ1-2; the D gene is possibly TRBD1 (6 bases). The V gene's germline CDR1 is SEHNR and CDR2 FQNEAQ (reference sequence). There are 14 residues in the CDR3. V gave up 1 base and J gave up 0 bases, with 6 bases separating them. The CDR3 DNA sequence: TGTGCCAGCAGCTTAGGGACAGCTAACTATGGCTACACCTTC. Residues: CASSLGTANYGYTF.

This clone was seen only once. The J gene is TRBJ2-2, the V gene TRBV30, with unresolved D. This CDR3 comprises 12 residues. Germline V lookup: CDR1 GTSNPN, CDR2 SVGIG (reference sequence). The ends were cut back, 5 bases at V and 7 bases at J, with 11 bases in the middle. CDR3 in amino acids: CAWSGNRGELFF. For the CDR3, the DNA is TGTGCCTGGTCCGGTAACCGCGGGGAGCTGTTTTTT. The full variable domain, rest sourced from reference TRBV30 and TRBJ2-2, is SQTIHQWPATLVQPVGSPLSLECTVEGTSNPNLYWYRQAAGRGLQLLFYSVGIGQISSEVPQNLSASRPQDRQFILSSKKLLLSDSGFYLCAWSGNRGELFFGEGSRLTVL.

With respect to this clone: The same CDR3 also results from other DNA sequences found in this sample. The V call is TRBV18, the J call TRBJ2-7; D is ambiguous. Germline V gives CDR1 KGHSH, CDR2 LQKENI. This CDR3 spans 13 amino acids. V lost 0 bases and J 4 bases, leaving 7 bases between the germline ends. CDR3: CASSPPPGYEQYF. The CDR3 DNA reads TGTGCCAGCTCACCACCCCCCGGGTACGAGCAGTACTTC.